Below, 18 T cell receptor beta chains from the same sample are listed, as sequenced in a study of blood T cell repertoires in COVID-19. Assay used: immunoSEQ multiplex PCR; TCRdb lists only in-frame clones, some missing. The table lists 150,000 to 200,000 clones, around 81% of them singletons. Material: peripheral blood. The receptors derive from a man aged 65 to 85 who had recovered from COVID-19.

This clone has a handful of counts. The chain is built from TRBV5-1 and TRBJ2-1, with D maybe TRBD2 (6 bases). The CDR3 is 16 amino acids. The germline gives CDR1 SGHRS, CDR2 YFSETQ. The V and J ends lost 4 bases and 2 bases respectively, with 16 bases between them. For the CDR3, the DNA is TGCGCCAGCAGCCTAGATCCCGGGACTCCCTACAATGAGCAGTTCTTC. It translates to CASSLDPGTPYNEQFF.

The chain joins TRBV3-1 (or the pseudogene TRBV3-2) to TRBJ2-7; D might be TRBD2 (5 bases). Trimming shortened V by 0 bases and J by 7 bases, and 13 bases separated the two germline ends. The germline gives CDR1 LGHDT, CDR2 YNNKEL (reference sequence). The CDR3 extends over 14 amino acids. The CDR3 DNA reads as TGTGCCAGCAGCCAAGATACGGGGTTAAGGGAGCAGTACTTC. It codes for CASSQDTGLREQYF.

CDR3 nucleotide sequence: TGTGCCAGCACCGGGACACTAAACACCGGGGAGCTGTTTTTT. Encoded protein: CASTGTLNTGELFF. This rearrangement joins TRBV2 to TRBJ2-2; D perhaps matches TRBD1 (6 bases). This CDR3 spans 14 amino acids. Germline assignment: CDR1 SNHLY and CDR2 FYNNEI. Trimming shortened V by 7 bases and J by 2 bases, and 11 bases separated the two germline ends.

The V call is TRBV27, the J call TRBJ2-2; 7 nucleotides align to TRBD1. The CDR3 has 14 amino acids. The V segment lost 9 bases and the J segment 0 bases; nucleotides outside the gene matches: 4. The germline gives CDR1 MNHEY, CDR2 SMNVEV (reference sequence). The CDR3 DNA sequence: TGTGCCAGTAGACAGGGAACGAACACCGGGGAGCTGTTTTTT. Translating gives CASRQGTNTGELFF.

The V call is TRBV19, the J call TRBJ1-5, with a weak D call TRBD1 (6 bases). Germline V lookup: CDR1 LNHDA, CDR2 SQIVND (reference sequence). The CDR3 is 14 amino acids. V was pared by 5 bases and J by 6 bases, with 14 bases between. Here the CDR3 DNA reads TGTGCCAGTAGTGAGGGGGTAGGGGGTCAGCCCCAGCATTTT. This encodes CASSEGVGGQPQHF. The variable domain in full, completed from reference TRBV19 and TRBJ1-5, reads DGGITQSPKYLFRKEGQNVTLSCEQNLNHDAMYWYRQDPGQGLRLIYYSQIVNDFQKGDIAEGYSVSREKKESFPLTVTSAQKNPTAFYLCASSEGVGGQPQHFGDGTRLSIL.

CDR3 sequence reads: CASSLTGVATNEKLFF. The DNA for the CDR3 is TGTGCCAGCAGTTTAACGGGGGTTGCAACTAATGAAAAACTGTTTTTT. The chain has TRBV2 and TRBJ1-4; a possible D gene is TRBD1 (5 bases). Deletions cut 5 bases from V and 0 bases from J, with 13 bases between. This CDR3 is built from 16 residues. CDR1 and CDR2 (germline): SNHLY, FYNNEI.

The rearrangement links TRBV5-1 to TRBJ2-6; D is perhaps TRBD1 (7 bases). V gave up 1 base and J gave up 0 bases, with 20 bases separating them. CDR1 SGHRS and CDR2 YFSETQ come from the germline V gene. There are 20 residues in the CDR3. Written as DNA, the CDR3 is TGCGCCAGCAGCTTGTCAGGGGGGCCCTCCTCGGGCTCTGGGGCCAACGTCCTGACTTTC. Its protein product is CASSLSGGPSSGSGANVLTF.

CDR3 DNA: TGCGCCAGCAGCTTGGGGTCTGCGGGGGCTCTGGGCTACACCTTC. Its protein is CASSLGSAGALGYTF. This sequence joins TRBV5-1 and TRBJ1-2; D might be TRBD1 (6 bases). The V end was cut by 0 bases, the J end by 8 bases, with 17 bases between. The CDR3 consists of 15 residues. CDR1 and CDR2 from the germline V gene are SGHRS and YFSETQ.

A single count supports this clone. This chain links TRBV18 with TRBJ2-2, with 14 bases fitting TRBD2. This CDR3 is 17 amino acids long. The V gene's germline CDR1 is KGHSH and CDR2 LQKENI. V shed 5 bases, J shed 7 bases, and the junction held 9 bases outside the gene matches. The CDR3 region is CASSKNLGLAGVGELFF. CDR3 DNA: TGTGCCAGCTCAAAAAACCTGGGACTAGCGGGAGTCGGGGAGCTGTTTTTT.

The genes are TRBV28 and TRBJ2-2; 8 nucleotides line up with TRBD1. Germline trimming cut 5 bases from V and 4 bases from J; bases unmatched to any gene: 3. Germline lookup yields CDR1 MDHEN and CDR2 SYDVKM. The CDR3 loop spans 14 amino acids. The CDR3 region has the DNA TGTGCCAGCAGTACAGGACAGGGCACCGGGGAGCTGTTTTTT. Protein sequence: CASSTGQGTGELFF.

The V call is TRBV10-3, the J call TRBJ1-1, with TRBD1 matching over 7 bases. This CDR3 comprises 13 residues. The ends lost 10 bases at V and 2 bases at J; junction bases unmatched: 7. Germline CDR1 reads ENHRY; CDR2 reads SYGVKD. In DNA, the CDR3 is TGTGCCACCACTGGGACAGATAACACTGAAGCTTTCTTT. Translated, it gives CATTGTDNTEAFF.

The chain recombines TRBV20-1 with TRBJ2-5, with D possibly being TRBD1 (5 bases). The CDR3 is 14 residues long. The germline V gene encodes CDR1 DFQATT and CDR2 SNEGSKA (reference sequence). V lost 3 bases to trimming and J lost 1 base, with 12 bases between them. The CDR3 sequence: CSASSTDTQETQYF. CDR3 nucleotide sequence: TGCAGTGCTAGTAGTACGGACACCCAAGAGACCCAGTACTTC.

The chain has TRBV2 and TRBJ2-5, with D unresolved. The CDR3 covers 15 residues. Germline values: CDR1 SNHLY, CDR2 FYNNEI. Trimming left V 10 bases short and J 3 bases short, with 21 bases between. CDR3 residues: CATTRRPSPEETQYF. The CDR3, as DNA: TGTGCCACCACGAGGAGACCCTCCCCAGAAGAGACCCAGTACTTC.

This chain links TRBV5-6 with TRBJ1-5; 8 nucleotides match TRBD1. The ends lost 4 bases at V and 4 bases at J; junction bases unmatched: 4. Germline V lookup: CDR1 SGHDT, CDR2 YYEEEE. The CDR3 runs 14 residues. The CDR3 nucleotides are TGTGCCAGCAGCCAGGGGGCCTTAAATCAGCCCCAGCATTTT. It encodes CASSQGALNQPQHF.

The rearrangement joins TRBV25-1 to TRBJ1-4; no reliable D call. V was trimmed by 1 base and J by 8 bases, leaving 14 bases between them. This CDR3 is 15 amino acids long. Germline CDR1 is MGHDK and CDR2 is SYGVNS. The CDR3 DNA sequence: TGTGCCAGCAGTGAATTTGGTCAGCCCAGGGAAAAACTGTTTTTT. Protein sequence: CASSEFGQPREKLFF.

The chain joins TRBV28 to TRBJ2-6; 8 bases line up with TRBD1. The length of the CDR3 is 16 residues. Trimming cost V 3 bases and J 4 bases; bases outside gene matches: 5. The germline V gene has CDR1 MDHEN and CDR2 SYDVKM. The CDR3 loop is CASSFQGATGANVLTF. CDR3 bases: TGTGCCAGCAGTTTTCAGGGGGCGACCGGGGCCAACGTCCTGACTTTC.

CDR3 DNA: TGTGCCAGCTCAGCAACAGGGGGCTCTGGCTACACCTTC. This gives the protein CASSATGGSGYTF. The chain recombines TRBV18 with TRBJ1-2; TRBD1 matches 9 bases. The CDR3 runs 13 residues. The V gene's germline CDR1 is KGHSH and CDR2 LQKENI. The V segment lost 5 bases and the J segment 7 bases; nucleotides outside the gene matches: 5.

The chain has TRBV12-3 or TRBV12-4 and TRBJ2-3; D is unresolved. With 8 bases removed from V and 3 bases from J, the gap between germline ends came to 9 bases. The CDR3 has 12 residues. The chain's CDR3 is CASSYSTDTQYF. In nucleotides, the CDR3 is TGTGCCAGCTCGTATTCTACAGATACGCAGTATTTT.